The text below deals with one T cell receptor beta chain. No cognate antigen has been identified for it. No qualities accompany the bases; no much larger clone lies one base away. The entry originates in a study of blood T cell repertoires in COVID-19 (dated by TCRdb to the early 2020s). Context from the whole study: Collaborator samples came from the United States, Italy and Spain and covered acute and convalescent phases of COVID-19. Nearly every sample came with metadata listing a de-identified subject ID, COVID-19 status, age in years and sex. Samples came from the ongoing ImmuneRACE study (first 160 participants) plus 1,254 subjects from 6 global collaborators. Subjects who had been exposed to COVID-19, were actively infected with it, or had recovered from it provided the deeply sampled blood TCRbeta repertoires that made up the dataset. Where available, HLA class I and class II types were taken from metadata supplied by the sample provider and were not determined by assay-based typing. A freely available public database, intended as a resource for researchers studying the immune response to SARS-CoV-2, is where the repertoires were released. The material from the prospective study consisted of cDNA or gDNA derived from T cells, B-cell-depleted T cells, or PBMCs.

Overall study outcomes, separate from this receptor: How much clinical and demographic metadata was included differed by source and by participant, and the metadata was provided uncurated.

The immunoSEQ Assay, a bias-controlled multiplex PCR, was used to amplify TCRbeta CDR3 regions from genomic DNA. In the authors' own workflow: Within the assay, amplification of reference gene primers was used to estimate how many nucleated cells each sample contained. Sequence reads were collapsed and filtered to measure the absolute abundance of every unique TCRbeta CDR3 rearrangement. Productive Simpson clonality was computed per sample as the square root of Simpson's diversity index over productive rearrangements. Imported from immuneACCESS, the table was reduced by TCRdb to in-frame sequences with V and J called. These copies leave out some clones; in studies compared against another copy, an unresolved V gene accounts for under half, and the cause of the remainder is not known. D and trimming were read from the DNA, whereas the V and J calls and clone size are those reported in that table. The sample table lists approximately 190,000 clones, about 80% of them with a count of one. The top ten constitute around 6.9% of the sample.

Each collaborating institution followed its own protocols to collect whole blood in K2EDTA tubes. For TCRbeta analysis, collaborator samples were shipped as frozen whole blood, as isolated PBMCs, or as DNA extracted from either sample type. Measured from the cysteine to the phenylalanine, the CDR3 is 17 residues long. CDR3 DNA is the only sequence kept; it has 51 bases, read in frame from the first base. V loses 3 bases at its end and J loses 1 base; junction bases beyond the gene matches: 9. CDR1 is given as LNHDA and CDR2 as SQIVND, both from the germline V gene (reference sequence). Recombination joined TRBV19 with TRBJ1-5; 7 bases in the middle match TRBD1. The receptor was isolated from a human donor with acute or convalescent COVID-19. The donor label of this sample is uncertain. Sequencing input: peripheral blood. In nucleotides, the sequence is TGTGCCAGTAGTATCGTCGACAGGGTGTACAGCAATCAGCCCCAGCATTTT. This yields the protein CASSIVDRVYSNQPQHF.